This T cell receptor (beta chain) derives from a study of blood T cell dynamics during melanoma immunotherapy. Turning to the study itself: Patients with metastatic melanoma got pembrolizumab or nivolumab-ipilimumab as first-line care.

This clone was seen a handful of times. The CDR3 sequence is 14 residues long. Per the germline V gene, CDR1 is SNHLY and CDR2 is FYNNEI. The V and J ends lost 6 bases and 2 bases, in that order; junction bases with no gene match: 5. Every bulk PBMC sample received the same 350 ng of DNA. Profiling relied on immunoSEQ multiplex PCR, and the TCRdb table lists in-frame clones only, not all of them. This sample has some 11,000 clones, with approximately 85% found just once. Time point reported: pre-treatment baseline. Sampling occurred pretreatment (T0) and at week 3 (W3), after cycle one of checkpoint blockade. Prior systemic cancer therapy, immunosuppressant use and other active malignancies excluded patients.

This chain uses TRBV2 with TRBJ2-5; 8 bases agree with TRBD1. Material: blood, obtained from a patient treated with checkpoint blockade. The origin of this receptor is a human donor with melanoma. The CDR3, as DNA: TGTGCCAGCAGGGTAGGGACAGGTCAAGAGACCCAGTACTTC. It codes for CASRVGTGQETQYF.